The TCR beta chain described here comes from a study of response to subunit inactivated influenza vaccine. Study-wide points: Each seasonal flu vaccination may recruit only limited new T cells, authors suggested.

CDR1 MDHEN and CDR2 SYDVKM come from the germline V gene. This CDR3 is built from 17 residues. V lost 1 base to trimming and J lost 2 bases, with 15 bases between them. This clonotype has only a few counts. The antigen is not known. TCRdb used MiXCR to reprocess the RT-PCR reads, holding one entry per CDR3 protein. Here the sample spans 550,000 to 800,000 distinct CDR3 sequences, 11% to 15% being singletons. The V call is TRBV28, the J call TRBJ2-1, with unresolved D. This clonotype was obtained from a man aged 50 or older who received an inactivated influenza vaccine. The sequencing here drew on PBMCs from blood, taken about 14 days before vaccination. The CDR3: CASSLLVRIRAYNEQFF. The CDR3 region has the DNA TGTGCCAGCAGTTTATTGGTGCGCATAAGAGCCTACAATGAGCAGTTCTTC.